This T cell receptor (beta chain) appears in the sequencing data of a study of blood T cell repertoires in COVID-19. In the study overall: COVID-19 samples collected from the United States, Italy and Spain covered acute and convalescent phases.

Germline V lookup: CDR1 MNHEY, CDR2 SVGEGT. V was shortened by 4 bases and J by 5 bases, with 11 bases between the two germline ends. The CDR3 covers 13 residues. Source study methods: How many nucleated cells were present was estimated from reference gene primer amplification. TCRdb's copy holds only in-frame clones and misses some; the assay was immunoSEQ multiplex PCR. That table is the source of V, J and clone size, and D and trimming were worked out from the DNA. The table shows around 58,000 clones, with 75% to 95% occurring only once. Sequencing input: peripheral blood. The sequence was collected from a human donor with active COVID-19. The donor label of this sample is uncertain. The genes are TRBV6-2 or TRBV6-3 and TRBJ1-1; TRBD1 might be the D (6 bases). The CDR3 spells CASSWGLETEAFF. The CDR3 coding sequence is TGTGCCAGCAGTTGGGGGCTGGAGACTGAAGCTTTCTTT.